This TCR beta chain was recorded in a study of early T cells in non-severe SARS-CoV-2 infection. Per germline, CDR1 MNHEY and CDR2 SVGAGI. This CDR3 is 16 amino acids long. Between the trimmed V and J ends, which lost 0 bases and 7 bases, there was a span of 13 bases. Tagging with unique molecular identifiers was applied to individual cDNA molecules. From the 5' RACE reads, TCRdb called clonotypes with MiXCR, one entry per CDR3 protein. The sample gives 30,000 to 40,000 distinct CDR3 sequences, almost 5.5% of which show up once; roughly 6.2% is in the top ten. Whole-study results and caveats: The study's VDJdb matching favored anti-spike CD8 responses and missed private and CD4 specificities.

This clonotype was seen at least ten times. Its antigen is not known. The chain is built from TRBV6-5 and TRBJ1-6; D remains ambiguous. Here the sequenced sample was whole blood, taken at baseline. The receptor was derived from an adult who was a healthcare worker with PCR-confirmed SARS-CoV-2 infection or an uninfected control (not recorded which). As DNA, the CDR3 is TGTGCCAGCAGTTACTCGAAATCGAGAGTAAATTCACCCCTCCACTTT. Translation: CASSYSKSRVNSPLHF.